This entry lists 24 T cell receptor beta chains sequenced from one sample in a study of blood T cells in healthy people across ages. Through a sample-barcoded 5' primer and a J-beta primer mix, a second PCR was run for about 7 to 12 cycles. A single record per CDR3 protein comes from TCRdb applying MiXCR to the 5' RACE reads. In the table there are some 1.5 million distinct CDR3 sequences, 42% of which are singletons. Sequencing input: blood. The receptors here all came from a young woman in good health.

This clonotype was recorded a few times. V gene TRBV20-1 combines with J gene TRBJ2-7; tentatively, D is TRBD2 (6 bases). The CDR3 is made up of 14 amino acids. Germline loops: CDR1 DFQATT, CDR2 SNEGSKA (reference sequence). V was shortened by 6 bases and J by 1 base, with 16 bases between the two germline ends. DNA of the CDR3: TGCAGTGCGAGCAGGCCAGGGAGGTCCTACGAGCAGTACTTC. Amino acid sequence: CSASRPGRSYEQYF.

The rearrangement uses TRBV28 and TRBJ1-6; D remains ambiguous. This CDR3 has 15 amino acids. V was clipped by 5 bases and J by 13 bases, with 21 bases between them. Per germline, CDR1 MDHEN and CDR2 SYDVKM. Here the CDR3 DNA reads TGTGCCAGCAGTCCAAATCCACTCGACCAGGCCCCCCTCCACTTT. As protein: CASSPNPLDQAPLHF.

This clonotype occurred a few times. The V gene is TRBV4-3, the J gene TRBJ2-1; 9 nucleotides match TRBD2. The V segment lost 3 bases and the J segment 5 bases; nucleotides outside the gene matches: 11. Germline CDR1 and CDR2: LGHNA and YSLEER. The CDR3 is made up of 17 amino acids. The CDR3 DNA reads as TGCGCCAGCAGCCATCCAGAAGGACTAGCGCCAAACAATGAGCAGTTCTTC. Protein: CASSHPEGLAPNNEQFF.

The chain employs TRBV4-3 and TRBJ1-6, with 7 bases fitting TRBD1. The V gene's germline CDR1 is LGHNA and CDR2 YSLEER. Germline trimming cut 0 bases from V and 2 bases from J; bases unmatched to any gene: 7. This CDR3 spans 18 amino acids. CDR3 DNA: TGCGCCAGCAGCCAAGATCGGCCAGGGGGGCCCTATAATTCACCCCTCCACTTT. Protein product: CASSQDRPGGPYNSPLHF.

V usage is TRBV4-2 and J usage is TRBJ2-3; 10 bases map to TRBD2. The CDR3 is 18 amino acids. Looked up from germline, CDR1 is LGHNA and CDR2 is YNFKEQ. V trimming: 0 bases; J trimming: 3 bases; junction bases outside the gene matches: 9. The CDR3 DNA reads as TGTGCCAGCAGCCAAGAAATAGTGCTAGCGGGAGTAACAGATACGCAGTATTTT. This translates into CASSQEIVLAGVTDTQYF.

The chain has TRBV27 and TRBJ2-1; TRBD1 is a possible D gene (6 bases). The J call is in doubt because the DNA end fits TRBJ2-7 better. The CDR3 runs to 16 residues. Germline lookup yields CDR1 MNHEY and CDR2 SMNVEV (reference sequence). The CDR3 DNA sequence: TGTGCCAGCAGTACTCTGACAGGATCCGCTTACAATGAGCAGTACTTC. Protein: CASSTLTGSAYNEQYF.

CDR3 amino acids: CASAGNQETQYF. CDR3 coding DNA: TGTGCCAGCGCGGGGAATCAAGAGACCCAGTACTTC. This sequence joins TRBV2 and TRBJ2-5, with D possibly TRBD2 on 6 matching bases. The CDR3 has 12 amino acids. Germline V gene lookup returns CDR1 SNHLY and CDR2 FYNNEI. Trimming removed 8 bases at V and 2 bases at J, with 9 bases between. The whole variable domain, remainder taken from reference TRBV2 and TRBJ2-5, is EPEVTQTPSHQVTQMGQEVILRCVPISNHLYFYWYRQILGQKVEFLVSFYNNEISEKSEIFDDQFSVERPDGSNFTLKIRSTKLEDSAMYFCASAGNQETQYFGPGTRLLVL.

The chain recombines TRBV5-6 with TRBJ1-1; TRBD1 matches at 9 bases. Germline V gene data show CDR1 as SGHDT and CDR2 as YYEEEE. The ends lost 0 bases at V and 2 bases at J; junction bases unmatched: 5. CDR3 length: 16 amino acids. The CDR3 loop reads CASSLVWDRANTEAFF. The CDR3 nucleotides read TGTGCCAGCAGCTTGGTGTGGGACAGGGCCAACACTGAAGCTTTCTTT.

The sample holds one count of this clonotype. This may stem from a read error, because a much larger clone lies one nucleotide away. This rearrangement joins TRBV14 to TRBJ2-1, with D uncertain. Per germline, CDR1 SGHDN and CDR2 FVKESK. The CDR3 has 16 residues. In DNA, the CDR3 is TGTGCCAGCAACCAAGATAGAAGGCCCTCCTACAATGAGCAGTTCTTC. The encoded protein is CASNQDRRPSYNEQFF. The whole variable domain, filled in from reference TRBV14 and TRBJ2-1, reads EAGVTQFPSHSVIEKGQTVTLRCDPISGHDNLYWYRRVMGKEIKFLLHFVKESKQDESGMPNNRFLAERTGGTYSTLKVQPAELEDSGVYFCASNQDRRPSYNEQFFGPGTRLTVL.

This chain joins TRBV12-3 or TRBV12-4 and TRBJ2-3; a possible D gene is TRBD2 (6 bases). Trimming cost V 6 bases and J 4 bases, with 17 bases left between them. The CDR3 consists of 15 residues. In DNA, the CDR3 is TGTGCCAGCAGCCTTGGGGACTTCAGGGCAGATACGCAGTATTTT. This translates into CASSLGDFRADTQYF.

The rearrangement joins TRBV9 to TRBJ2-3; TRBD2 matches at 9 bases. CDR3 length equals 17 residues. Germline lookup yields CDR1 SGDLS and CDR2 YYNGEE. J was trimmed by 0 bases and V by 1 base; bases with no gene match: 6. The CDR3: CASSVTGTSSSTDTQYF. The CDR3 DNA reads as TGTGCCAGCAGCGTAACCGGGACTAGCAGTAGCACAGATACGCAGTATTTT. Full variable domain (remainder filled in from reference TRBV9 and TRBJ2-3): DSGVTQTPKHLITATGQRVTLRCSPRSGDLSVYWYQQSLDQGLQFLIQYYNGEERAKGNILERFSAQQFPDLHSELNLSSLELGDSALYFCASSVTGTSSSTDTQYFGPGTRLTVL.

The V and J genes are TRBV20-1 and TRBJ2-3; TRBD2 aligns across 9 bases. V dropped 7 bases and J dropped 0; count of bases not matched to a gene: 5. The CDR3 runs 14 residues. Germline lookup yields CDR1 DFQATT and CDR2 SNEGSKA (reference sequence). The DNA for the CDR3 is TGCAGTGTTAGCGGGGGTGCTAGCACAGATACGCAGTATTTT. It specifies CSVSGGASTDTQYF.

This chain joins TRBV27 and TRBJ1-6; weak D call: TRBD1 (5 bases). This CDR3 has 15 residues. The V gene's germline CDR1 is MNHEY and CDR2 SMNVEV (reference sequence). The germline V and J ends were trimmed by 0 bases and 9 bases, with 12 bases remaining between them. CDR3 region: CASSLSPGLASPLHF. CDR3 nucleotides: TGTGCCAGCAGTTTATCACCGGGGCTTGCTTCACCCCTCCACTTT.

This clonotype occurred many times. CDR3: CSVEVGLAITDTQYF. The DNA for the CDR3 is TGCAGCGTTGAAGTTGGGCTAGCCATAACAGATACGCAGTATTTT. The J gene is TRBJ2-3, the V gene TRBV29-1, with D possibly matching TRBD2 (5 bases). Trimming cost V 1 base and J 3 bases, with 14 bases left between them. Germline V gene data show CDR1 as SQVTM and CDR2 as ANQGSEA. The CDR3 consists of 15 residues.

The rearrangement links TRBV7-9 to TRBJ1-6, with D possibly matching TRBD1 (5 bases). Per the germline V gene, CDR1 is SEHNR and CDR2 is FQNEAQ (reference sequence). Trimming left V 6 bases short and J 7 bases short, with 16 bases between. This CDR3 contains 15 residues. The CDR3 DNA follows: TGTGCCAGCAGTTTTCAGGGTGCGTTCAATTCACCCCTCCACTTT. Translation gives CASSFQGAFNSPLHF.

The V and J genes are TRBV11-2 and TRBJ2-2; 7 bases are shared with TRBD2. The V gene's germline CDR1 is SGHAT and CDR2 FQNNGV. This CDR3 contains 17 residues. V gave up 5 bases and J gave up 3 bases; unmatched junction bases: 12. The chain's CDR3 is CASSLDGAGLHTGELFF. CDR3 coding DNA: TGTGCCAGCAGCCTTGATGGCGCGGGACTACACACCGGGGAGCTGTTTTTT.

The V and J genes are TRBV19 and TRBJ1-5; D remains ambiguous. Germline values: CDR1 LNHDA, CDR2 SQIVND (reference sequence). This CDR3 is built from 12 residues. V was cut by 2 bases and J by 12 bases, with 11 bases left in between. This chain's CDR3 is CASSISLGRQHF. The CDR3, as DNA: TGTGCCAGTAGTATAAGTTTAGGCCGCCAGCATTTT.

This rearrangement joins TRBV29-1 to TRBJ1-2, with 9 bases matching TRBD1. The ends lost 4 bases at V and 6 bases at J; junction bases unmatched: 6. The germline V gene encodes CDR1 SQVTM and CDR2 ANQGSEA. The CDR3 is made up of 13 amino acids. In nucleotides, the CDR3 is TGCAGCGTTGGAGAGGGACAGGGAGATGGCTACACCTTC. Its protein product is CSVGEGQGDGYTF.

This chain joins TRBV7-3 and TRBJ2-1; 8 positions match TRBD2. The CDR3 has 16 residues. Germline CDR1 SGHTA, CDR2 FQGTGA. The J segment lost 8 bases and the V segment lost 2 bases, leaving 11 bases of the junction unmatched. The CDR3 reads CASSLRAGGGFDEQFF. The CDR3 DNA reads as TGTGCCAGCAGCTTACGGGCGGGAGGCGGTTTTGATGAGCAGTTCTTC.

This clonotype has a handful of counts. The chain links TRBV7-2 to TRBJ2-3; D uncertain. The CDR3 is made up of 14 amino acids. From germline, CDR1 is SGHTA and CDR2 FQGNSA. V lost 9 bases to trimming and J lost 4 bases, with 17 bases between them. The CDR3 loop is CASARKGSPDTQYF. CDR3 sequence (DNA): TGTGCCAGTGCACGGAAGGGAAGCCCAGATACGCAGTATTTT.

This clonotype was seen once. At one end the junction does not follow the germline gene, possibly because of a read error. The V and J genes are TRBV28 and TRBJ1-6; 7 positions agree with TRBD1. Germline values: CDR1 MDHEN, CDR2 SYDVKM. The CDR3 loop spans 13 amino acids. CDR3: CASRGQVNSPPHF. The CDR3 DNA reads TGTGCCAGCAGAGGACAGGTGAATTCACCCCCCCACTTT.

The chain links TRBV29-1 to TRBJ2-7; D may be TRBD1 (5 bases). There are 12 residues in the CDR3. CDR1 and CDR2 from the germline V gene are SQVTM and ANQGSEA. V was shortened by 6 bases and J by 5 bases, with 14 bases between the two germline ends. The CDR3 DNA follows: TGCAGCGTGGACAATTCAGGCCACGAGCAGTACTTC. Translated: CSVDNSGHEQYF.

The V gene is TRBV29-1, the J gene TRBJ1-1, with a possible D match to TRBD1 (5 bases). CDR1 and CDR2 (germline): SQVTM, ANQGSEA. The CDR3 is made up of 13 amino acids. V shed 5 bases and J shed 5 bases, with 15 bases lying between them. The CDR3: CSVSGRVWTEAFF. The CDR3 DNA reads TGCAGCGTTAGCGGCAGGGTTTGGACTGAAGCTTTCTTT.

The chain has TRBV6-5 and TRBJ2-1; the match to TRBD2 covers 8 bases. This CDR3 is 13 amino acids long. Germline V gene lookup returns CDR1 MNHEY and CDR2 SVGAGI. V lost 6 bases and J lost 7; bases outside the gene matches: 5. CDR3 protein: CASRFSGVNEQFF. The CDR3 nucleotides read TGTGCCAGCAGGTTTAGCGGGGTAAATGAGCAGTTCTTC.